These 18 T cell receptor beta chains share one sample of origin, sequenced in a study of T cells after yellow fever vaccination. TCRdb re-analysed the 5' RACE reads in MiXCR, keeping a single row per CDR3 protein. The repertoire holds approximately 550,000 distinct CDR3 sequences, roughly 12% seen once, with 11% to 15% in the top ten. The sequenced sample was PBMCs, obtained on the day of the yellow fever booster vaccination. The receptors derive from a man aged 25-40 years who received the YFV17D yellow fever vaccine.

This clonotype was counted a few times. The J gene is TRBJ2-4, the V gene TRBV20-1, with D possibly being TRBD2 (6 bases). The germline V gene has CDR1 DFQATT and CDR2 SNEGSKA (reference sequence). V lost 3 bases and J 2 bases, leaving 11 bases between the germline ends. CDR3 length equals 14 residues. CDR3 residues: CSASGSVSKNIQYF. Here the CDR3 DNA reads TGCAGTGCTAGCGGGAGCGTATCCAAAAACATTCAGTACTTC.

This clonotype was counted only a few times. This chain connects TRBV2 to TRBJ2-4, with a possible D match to TRBD1 (6 bases). The CDR3 contains 12 residues. The V and J ends lost 7 bases and 6 bases respectively, with 10 bases between them. Germline V CDR1 and CDR2: SNHLY, FYNNEI. CDR3 in DNA: TGTGCCAGCACCATGGACAGAAACATTCAGTACTTC. Translation gives CASTMDRNIQYF.

The V and J genes are TRBV19 and TRBJ1-1; 7 positions match TRBD1. The CDR3 is made up of 14 amino acids. J gave up 1 base and V 10 bases, and 9 bases lay outside the gene matches. Looked up from germline, CDR1 is LNHDA and CDR2 is SQIVND (reference sequence). The CDR3 is CATRRQGWNTEAFF. The CDR3 DNA sequence: TGTGCCACCCGTCGACAGGGATGGAACACTGAAGCTTTCTTT.

The rearrangement uses TRBV5-1 and TRBJ2-1; TRBD1 might be the D (6 bases). V lost 6 bases, J lost 0 bases, and 10 bases lay in between. There are 14 residues in the CDR3. CDR1 and CDR2 (germline): SGHRS, YFSETQ. The CDR3 loop reads CASTGDASYNEQFF. DNA for the CDR3: TGCGCCAGCACAGGGGATGCCTCCTACAATGAGCAGTTCTTC. Supplemented by reference TRBV5-1 and TRBJ2-1, the full variable domain reads KAGVTQTPRYLIKTRGQQVTLSCSPISGHRSVSWYQQTPGQGLQFLFEYFSETQRNKGNFPGRFSGRQFSNSRSEMNVSTLELGDSALYLCASTGDASYNEQFFGPGTRLTVL.

The rearrangement joins TRBV27 to TRBJ2-7; perhaps TRBD1 as D (5 bases). CDR3 length: 14 residues. The V end lost 1 base, the J end lost 3 bases, and 10 bases lay between the germline ends. The V gene's germline CDR1 is MNHEY and CDR2 SMNVEV (reference sequence). The CDR3 DNA follows: TGTGCCAGCAGTTTATTGAACAGGTACTACGAGCAGTACTTC. Encoded protein: CASSLLNRYYEQYF.

The chain recombines TRBV27 with TRBJ2-1; 10 nucleotides match TRBD2. CDR1 is MNHEY and CDR2 is SMNVEV in the germline V gene (reference sequence). J was trimmed by 2 bases and V by 2 bases; bases with no gene match: 3. This CDR3 is built from 16 residues. CDR3 sequence reads: CASSLIAGGPYNEQFF. In DNA form, the CDR3 reads TGTGCCAGCAGTTTAATAGCGGGAGGACCCTACAATGAGCAGTTCTTC.

A few counts support this clonotype. The chain links TRBV5-1 to TRBJ2-6; TRBD2 might be the D (5 bases). The V gene's germline CDR1 is SGHRS and CDR2 YFSETQ. The CDR3 has 16 residues. V was pared by 0 bases and J by 2 bases, with 9 bases between. CDR3 DNA: TGCGCCAGCAGCTTGGCGGGATTGGCTGGGGCCAACGTCCTGACTTTC. Amino acid sequence: CASSLAGLAGANVLTF.

The chain uses TRBV7-8 and TRBJ2-1, with 9 bases matching TRBD2. The germline V gene encodes CDR1 SGHVS and CDR2 FQNEAQ. The CDR3 is 20 residues long. V shed 5 bases, J shed 0 bases, and the junction held 17 bases outside the gene matches. The CDR3 sequence: CASSLNGVAGVPSSYNEQFF. The CDR3 DNA reads as TGTGCCAGCAGCCTAAATGGGGTAGCGGGAGTGCCGAGCTCCTACAATGAGCAGTTCTTC.

This clonotype was counted a few times. This chain links TRBV7-2 with TRBJ1-1; D is uncertain. In germline, CDR1 is SGHTA, CDR2 FQGNSA. The CDR3 contains 14 residues. Trimming left V 3 bases short and J 4 bases short, with 12 bases between. The CDR3 sequence: CASSFSQSGTEAFF. The CDR3 DNA reads as TGTGCCAGCAGCTTTAGTCAATCGGGCACTGAAGCTTTCTTT. Full variable domain (rest looked up from reference TRBV7-2 and TRBJ1-1): GAGVSQSPSNKVTEKGKDVELRCDPISGHTALYWYRQSLGQGLEFLIYFQGNSAPDKSGLPSDRFSAERTGGSVSTLTIQRTQQEDSAVYLCASSFSQSGTEAFFGQGTRLTVV.

Ten or more counts support this clonotype. The chain carries TRBV3-1 and TRBJ2-3; D unclear. The CDR3 contains 13 residues. The V and J ends lost 2 bases and 6 bases respectively, with 9 bases between them. The germline CDR1 and CDR2 sequences are LGHDT and YNNKEL (reference sequence). CDR3 residues: CASSQRSDDTQYF. The CDR3, as DNA: TGTGCCAGCAGCCAAAGGTCGGATGATACGCAGTATTTT.

This clonotype was counted between two and nine times. The chain couples TRBV7-9 to TRBJ2-7; 7 positions match TRBD1. There are 15 residues in the CDR3. Germline assignment: CDR1 SEHNR and CDR2 FQNEAQ (reference sequence). V gave up 3 bases and J gave up 2 bases; unmatched junction bases: 7. This chain's CDR3 is CASSFDLTGPYEQYF. CDR3 nucleotide sequence: TGTGCCAGCAGCTTTGACTTGACAGGGCCCTACGAGCAGTACTTC.

This chain connects TRBV20-1 to TRBJ2-1; 10 bases align to TRBD1. Germline trimming cut 5 bases from V and 9 bases from J; bases unmatched to any gene: 4. The CDR3 covers 12 residues. Germline V gene data show CDR1 as DFQATT and CDR2 as SNEGSKA (reference sequence). The CDR3 sequence is CSARQGAGEQFF. The CDR3 nucleotides read TGCAGTGCTCGACAGGGGGCCGGTGAGCAGTTCTTC.

The V call is TRBV12-3 or TRBV12-4, the J call TRBJ1-2; D is perhaps TRBD1 (5 bases). The length of the CDR3 is 13 residues. V lost 11 bases, J lost 9 bases, and 22 bases lay in between. The CDR3 spells CAGGGEEGTRYTF. In DNA, the CDR3 is TGTGCCGGGGGGGGAGAAGAGGGTACACGCTACACCTTC.

The chain couples TRBV7-2 to TRBJ2-7, with no clear D. V lost 5 bases and J 0 bases, leaving 20 bases between the germline ends. The CDR3 loop spans 17 amino acids. Germline values: CDR1 SGHTA, CDR2 FQGNSA. The CDR3 sequence: CASSPTVGLDLSYEQYF. CDR3 DNA sequence: TGTGCCAGCAGCCCCACGGTCGGCCTCGATCTCTCCTACGAGCAGTACTTC.

This clonotype turned up a few times. The V call is TRBV11-2, the J call TRBJ2-7; D not certain. Germline V gives CDR1 SGHAT, CDR2 FQNNGV. The CDR3 totals 15 residues. Trimming stripped 0 bases from V and 2 bases from J, with 11 bases between. In DNA form, the CDR3 reads TGTGCCAGCAGCTTAGAGGACCTAAATGCCTACGAGCAGTACTTC. Amino acids: CASSLEDLNAYEQYF.

The rearrangement links TRBV29-1 to TRBJ1-2; D is possibly TRBD1 (5 bases). Per the germline V gene, CDR1 is SQVTM and CDR2 is ANQGSEA. Trimming cost V 2 bases and J 1 base, with 11 bases left between them. This CDR3 has 14 residues. CDR3 DNA: TGCAGCGTTGAATTGGCAGGGTTTAACTATGGCTACACCTTC. Residues: CSVELAGFNYGYTF.

The sample holds a few counts of this clonotype. The chain couples TRBV7-9 to TRBJ2-2, with 9 bases lining up with TRBD2. CDR3 length: 17 amino acids. Per germline, CDR1 SEHNR and CDR2 FQNEAQ (reference sequence). The V segment lost 6 bases and the J segment 4 bases; nucleotides outside the gene matches: 12. The CDR3 is CASRTTGTSRGTGELFF. Here the CDR3 DNA reads TGTGCCAGCAGAACAACCGGGACTAGCCGGGGCACCGGGGAGCTGTTTTTT.

This chain joins TRBV15 and TRBJ1-2, with D unresolved. This CDR3 contains 15 residues. V was shortened by 1 base and J by 1 base, with 10 bases between the two germline ends. Germline loops: CDR1 LNHNV, CDR2 YYDKDF (reference sequence). The CDR3 DNA follows: TGTGCCACCAGCAGAGCGGCAGACAATAACTATGGCTACACCTTC. Translated: CATSRAADNNYGYTF.